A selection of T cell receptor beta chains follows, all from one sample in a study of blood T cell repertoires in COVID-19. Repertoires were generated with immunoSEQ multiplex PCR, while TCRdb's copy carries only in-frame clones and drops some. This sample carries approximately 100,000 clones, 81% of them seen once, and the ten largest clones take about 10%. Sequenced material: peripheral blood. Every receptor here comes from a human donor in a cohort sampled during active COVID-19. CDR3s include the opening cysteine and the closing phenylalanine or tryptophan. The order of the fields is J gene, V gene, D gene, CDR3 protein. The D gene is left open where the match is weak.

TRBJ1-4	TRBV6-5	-	CASSYSTYGKLFF
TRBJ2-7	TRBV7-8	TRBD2	CASRDGTSGGSHSYEQYF
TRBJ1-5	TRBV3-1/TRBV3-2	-	CASSQVGNQPQHF
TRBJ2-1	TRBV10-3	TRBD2	CAIRRGGGYEQFF
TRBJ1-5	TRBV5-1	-	CASSLLTGNDQPQHF
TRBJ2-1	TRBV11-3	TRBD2	CASSSTGTSGGLNNEQFF
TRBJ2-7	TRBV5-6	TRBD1	CASSIRTGYDEQYF
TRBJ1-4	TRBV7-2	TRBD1	CASSSGTGFRTNEKLFF
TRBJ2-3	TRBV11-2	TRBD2	CASSPSWTSPPDTQYF
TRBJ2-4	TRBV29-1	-	CSVETGQNIQYF
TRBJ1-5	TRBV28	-	CASRYRVSNQPQHF
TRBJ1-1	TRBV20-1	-	CSALRGIAFF
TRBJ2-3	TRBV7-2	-	CASSLLSVVLTDTQYF
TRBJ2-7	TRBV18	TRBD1	CASSRGQGYEQYF